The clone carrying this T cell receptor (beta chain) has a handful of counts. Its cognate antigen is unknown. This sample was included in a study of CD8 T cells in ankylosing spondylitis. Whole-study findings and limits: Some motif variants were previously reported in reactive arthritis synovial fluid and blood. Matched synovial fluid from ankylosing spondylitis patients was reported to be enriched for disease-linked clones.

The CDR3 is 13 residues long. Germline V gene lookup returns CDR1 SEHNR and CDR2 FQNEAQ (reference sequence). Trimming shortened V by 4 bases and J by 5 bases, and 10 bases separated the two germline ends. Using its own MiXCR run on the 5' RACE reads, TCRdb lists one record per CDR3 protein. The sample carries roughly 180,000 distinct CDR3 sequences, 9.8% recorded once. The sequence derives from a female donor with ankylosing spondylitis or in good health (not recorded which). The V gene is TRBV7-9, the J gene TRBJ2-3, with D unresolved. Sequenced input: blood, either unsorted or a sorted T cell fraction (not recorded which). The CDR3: CASSSSRVDTQYF. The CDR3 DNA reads TGTGCCAGCAGCTCTAGTCGGGTAGATACGCAGTATTTT.